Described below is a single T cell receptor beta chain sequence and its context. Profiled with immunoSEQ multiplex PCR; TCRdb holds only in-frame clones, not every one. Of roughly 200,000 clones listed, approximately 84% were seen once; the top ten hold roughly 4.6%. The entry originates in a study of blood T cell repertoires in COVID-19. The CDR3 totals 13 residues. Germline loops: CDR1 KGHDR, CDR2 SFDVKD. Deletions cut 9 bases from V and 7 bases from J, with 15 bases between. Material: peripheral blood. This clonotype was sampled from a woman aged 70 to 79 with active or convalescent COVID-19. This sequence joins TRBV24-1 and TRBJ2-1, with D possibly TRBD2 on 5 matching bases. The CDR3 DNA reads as TGTGCCACCTACAACCCTTGGAGGAATGAGCAGTTCTTC. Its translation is CATYNPWRNEQFF.